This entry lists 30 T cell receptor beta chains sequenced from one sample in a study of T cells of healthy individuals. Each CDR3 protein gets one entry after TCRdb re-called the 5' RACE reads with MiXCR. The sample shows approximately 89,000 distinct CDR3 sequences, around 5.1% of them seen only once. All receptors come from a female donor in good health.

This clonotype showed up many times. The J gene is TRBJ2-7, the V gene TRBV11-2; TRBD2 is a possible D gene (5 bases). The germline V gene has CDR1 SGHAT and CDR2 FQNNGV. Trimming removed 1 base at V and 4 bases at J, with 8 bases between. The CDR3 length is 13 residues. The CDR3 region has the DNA TGTGCCAGCAGCTTAGTGGTAGCGTACGAGCAGTACTTC. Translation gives CASSLVVAYEQYF. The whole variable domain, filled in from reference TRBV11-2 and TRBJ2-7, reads EAGVAQSPRYKIIEKRQSVAFWCNPISGHATLYWYQQILGQGPKLLIQFQNNGVVDDSQLPKDRFSAERLKGVDSTLKIQPAKLEDSAVYLCASSLVVAYEQYFGPGTRLTVT.

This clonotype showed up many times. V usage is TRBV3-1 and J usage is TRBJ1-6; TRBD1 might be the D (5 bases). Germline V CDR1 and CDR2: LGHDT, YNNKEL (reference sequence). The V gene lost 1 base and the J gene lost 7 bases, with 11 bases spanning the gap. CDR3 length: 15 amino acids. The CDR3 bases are TGTGCCAGCAGCCAAGTGCAGGGATACAATTCACCCCTCCACTTT. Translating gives CASSQVQGYNSPLHF. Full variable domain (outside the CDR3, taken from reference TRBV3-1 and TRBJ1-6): DTAVSQTPKYLVTQMGNDKSIKCEQNLGHDTMYWYKQDSKKFLKIMFSYNNKELIINETVPNRFSPKSPDKAHLNLHINSLELGDSAVYFCASSQVQGYNSPLHFGNGTRLTVT.

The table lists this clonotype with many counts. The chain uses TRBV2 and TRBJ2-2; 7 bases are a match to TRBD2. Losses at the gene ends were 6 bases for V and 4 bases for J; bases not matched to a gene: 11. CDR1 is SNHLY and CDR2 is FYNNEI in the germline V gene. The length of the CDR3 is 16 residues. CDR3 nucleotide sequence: TGTGCCAGCAGACCCAGCGCGGGAGAGGTCACCGGGGAGCTGTTTTTT. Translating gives CASRPSAGEVTGELFF. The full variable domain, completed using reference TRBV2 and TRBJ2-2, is EPEVTQTPSHQVTQMGQEVILRCVPISNHLYFYWYRQILGQKVEFLVSFYNNEISEKSEIFDDQFSVERPDGSNFTLKIRSTKLEDSAMYFCASRPSAGEVTGELFFGEGSRLTVL.

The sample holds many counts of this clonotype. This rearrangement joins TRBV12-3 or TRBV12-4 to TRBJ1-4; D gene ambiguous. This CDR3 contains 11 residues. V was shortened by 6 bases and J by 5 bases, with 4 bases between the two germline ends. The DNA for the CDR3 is TGTGCCAGCAGCTCCAATGAAAAACTGTTTTTT. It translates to CASSSNEKLFF.

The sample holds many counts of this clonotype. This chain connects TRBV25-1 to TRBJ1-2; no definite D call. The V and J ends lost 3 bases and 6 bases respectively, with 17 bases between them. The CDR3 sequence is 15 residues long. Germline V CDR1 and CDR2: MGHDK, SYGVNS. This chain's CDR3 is CASSEAGPQRNGYTF. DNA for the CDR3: TGTGCCAGCAGTGAGGCCGGGCCCCAGCGGAATGGCTACACCTTC.

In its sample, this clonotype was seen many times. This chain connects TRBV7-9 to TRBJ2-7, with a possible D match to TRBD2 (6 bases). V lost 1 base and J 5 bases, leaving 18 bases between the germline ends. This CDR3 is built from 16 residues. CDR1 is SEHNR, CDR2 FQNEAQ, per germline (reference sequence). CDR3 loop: CASSLVEGPLWNEQYF. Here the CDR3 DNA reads TGTGCCAGCAGCTTAGTGGAGGGACCCCTCTGGAACGAGCAGTACTTC.

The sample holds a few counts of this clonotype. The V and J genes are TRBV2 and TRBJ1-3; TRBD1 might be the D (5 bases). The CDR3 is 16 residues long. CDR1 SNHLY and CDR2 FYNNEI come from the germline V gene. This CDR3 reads CAILGLGDRSGNTIYF. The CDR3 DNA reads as TGTGCGATCTTGGGGCTGGGAGATCGCTCTGGAAACACCATATATTTT.

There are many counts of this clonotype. In DNA form, the CDR3 reads TGTGCCACCAGTGACCACCGGGACAGGGGGTTCCTACGCTATGGCTACACCTTC. This codes for CATSDHRDRGFLRYGYTF. The chain combines TRBV24-1 with TRBJ1-2; 11 bases map to TRBD1. The V and J ends lost 4 bases and 4 bases, in that order; junction bases with no gene match: 13. Germline CDR1 and CDR2: KGHDR and SFDVKD. The CDR3 is 18 amino acids.

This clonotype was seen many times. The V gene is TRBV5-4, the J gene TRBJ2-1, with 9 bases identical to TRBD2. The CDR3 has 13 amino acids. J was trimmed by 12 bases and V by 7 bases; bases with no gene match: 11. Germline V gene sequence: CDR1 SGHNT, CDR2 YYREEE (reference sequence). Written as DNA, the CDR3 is TGTGCCAGCGGTCCTTTAGCGGGGGCGAGGCAGTTCTTC. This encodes CASGPLAGARQFF.

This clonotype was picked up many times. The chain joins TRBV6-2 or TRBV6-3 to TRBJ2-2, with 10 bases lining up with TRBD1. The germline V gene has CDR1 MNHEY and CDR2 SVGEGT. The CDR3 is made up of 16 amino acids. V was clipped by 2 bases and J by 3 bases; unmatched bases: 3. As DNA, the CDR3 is TGTGCCAGCAGTTACGGGACAGGGGTAGACACCGGGGAGCTGTTTTTT. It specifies CASSYGTGVDTGELFF.

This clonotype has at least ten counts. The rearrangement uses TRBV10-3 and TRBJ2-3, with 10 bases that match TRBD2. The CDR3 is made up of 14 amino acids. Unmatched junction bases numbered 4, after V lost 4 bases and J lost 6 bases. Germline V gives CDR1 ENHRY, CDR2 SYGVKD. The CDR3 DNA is TGTGCCATCAGTGCAGCGGGAGGGCCGGATACGCAGTATTTT. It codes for CAISAAGGPDTQYF.

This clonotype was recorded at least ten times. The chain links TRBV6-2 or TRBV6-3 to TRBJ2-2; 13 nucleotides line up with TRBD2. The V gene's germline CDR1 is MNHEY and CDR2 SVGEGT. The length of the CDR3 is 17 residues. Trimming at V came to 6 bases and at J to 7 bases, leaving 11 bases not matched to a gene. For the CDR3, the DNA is TGTGCCAGCAGGCGACTTGAGGGACTAGCGGGGCACGGGGAGCTGTTTTTT. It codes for CASRRLEGLAGHGELFF.

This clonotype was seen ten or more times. The chain's CDR3 is CASSGGANTGELFF. The CDR3 DNA is TGCGCCAGCAGCGGGGGGGCGAACACCGGGGAGCTGTTTTTT. The genes are TRBV4-3 and TRBJ2-2; 7 bases are shared with TRBD2. This CDR3 has 14 amino acids. Per the germline V gene, CDR1 is LGHNA and CDR2 is YSLEER. V trimming: 5 bases; J trimming: 0 bases; junction bases outside the gene matches: 0.

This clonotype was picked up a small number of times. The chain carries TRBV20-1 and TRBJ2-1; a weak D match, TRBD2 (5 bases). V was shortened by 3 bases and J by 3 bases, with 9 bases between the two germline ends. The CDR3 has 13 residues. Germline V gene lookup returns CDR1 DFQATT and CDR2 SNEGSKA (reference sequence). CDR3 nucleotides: TGCAGTGCTAGTGGGAGTCTCTACAATGAGCAGTTCTTC. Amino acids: CSASGSLYNEQFF.

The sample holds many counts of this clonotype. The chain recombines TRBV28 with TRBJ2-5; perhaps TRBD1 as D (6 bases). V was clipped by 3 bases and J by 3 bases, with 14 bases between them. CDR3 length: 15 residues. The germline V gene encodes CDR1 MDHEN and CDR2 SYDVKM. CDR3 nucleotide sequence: TGTGCCAGCAGTTTTTCAGGGGTTAGAAAAGAGACCCAGTACTTC. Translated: CASSFSGVRKETQYF.

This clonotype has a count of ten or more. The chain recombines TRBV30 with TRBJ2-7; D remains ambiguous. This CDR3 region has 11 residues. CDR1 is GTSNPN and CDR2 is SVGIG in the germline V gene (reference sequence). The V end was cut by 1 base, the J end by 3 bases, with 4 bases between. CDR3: CAWSDSYEQYF. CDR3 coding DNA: TGTGCCTGGAGTGACAGCTACGAGCAGTACTTC.

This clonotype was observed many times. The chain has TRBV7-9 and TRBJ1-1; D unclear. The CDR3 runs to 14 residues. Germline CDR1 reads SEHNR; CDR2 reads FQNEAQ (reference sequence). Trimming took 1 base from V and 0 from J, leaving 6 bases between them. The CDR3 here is CASSLVGLNTEAFF. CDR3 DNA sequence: TGTGCCAGCAGCTTAGTCGGCTTGAACACTGAAGCTTTCTTT.

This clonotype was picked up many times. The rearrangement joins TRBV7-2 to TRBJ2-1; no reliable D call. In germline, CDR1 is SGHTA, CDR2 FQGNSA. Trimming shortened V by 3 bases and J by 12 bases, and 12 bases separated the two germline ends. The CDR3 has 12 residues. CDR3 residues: CASSFVPAGQFF. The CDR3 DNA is TGTGCCAGCAGCTTTGTTCCAGCTGGGCAGTTCTTC.

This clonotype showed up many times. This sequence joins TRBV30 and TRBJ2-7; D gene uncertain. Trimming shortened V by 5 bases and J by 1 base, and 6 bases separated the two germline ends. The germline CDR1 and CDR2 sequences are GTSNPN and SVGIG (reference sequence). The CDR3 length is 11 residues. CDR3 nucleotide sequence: TGTGCCTGGGGCGGTTCCTACGAGCAGTACTTC. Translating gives CAWGGSYEQYF.

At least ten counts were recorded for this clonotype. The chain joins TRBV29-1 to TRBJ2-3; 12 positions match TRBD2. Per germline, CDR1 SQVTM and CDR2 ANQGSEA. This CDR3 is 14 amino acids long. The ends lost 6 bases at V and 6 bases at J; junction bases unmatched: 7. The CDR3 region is CSVASGRAADTQYF. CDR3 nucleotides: TGCAGCGTAGCTAGCGGGAGGGCCGCGGATACGCAGTATTTT.

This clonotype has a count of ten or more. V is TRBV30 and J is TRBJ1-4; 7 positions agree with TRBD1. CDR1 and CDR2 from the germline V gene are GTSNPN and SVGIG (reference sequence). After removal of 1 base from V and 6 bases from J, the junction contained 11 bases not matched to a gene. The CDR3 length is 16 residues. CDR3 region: CAWSGLGQTIYEKLFF. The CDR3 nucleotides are TGTGCCTGGAGTGGATTGGGACAGACAATATATGAAAAACTGTTTTTT.

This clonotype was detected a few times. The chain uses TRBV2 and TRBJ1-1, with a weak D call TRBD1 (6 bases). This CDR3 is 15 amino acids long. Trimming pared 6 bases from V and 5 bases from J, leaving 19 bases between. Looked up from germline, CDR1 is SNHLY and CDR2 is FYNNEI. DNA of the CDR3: TGTGCCAGCAGCCGGACAGAAACATTGCGGACTGAAGCTTTCTTT. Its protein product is CASSRTETLRTEAFF.

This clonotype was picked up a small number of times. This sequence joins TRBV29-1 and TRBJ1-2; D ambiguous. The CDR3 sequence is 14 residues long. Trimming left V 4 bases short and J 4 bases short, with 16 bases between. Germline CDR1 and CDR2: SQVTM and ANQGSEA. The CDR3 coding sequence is TGCAGCGTTGGGTTTGAGACTCCTTTCTATGGCTACACCTTC. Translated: CSVGFETPFYGYTF.

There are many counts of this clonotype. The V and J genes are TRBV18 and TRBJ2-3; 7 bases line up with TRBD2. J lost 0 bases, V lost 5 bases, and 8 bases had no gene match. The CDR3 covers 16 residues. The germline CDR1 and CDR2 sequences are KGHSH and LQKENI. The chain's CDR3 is CASSSRTRFSTDTQYF. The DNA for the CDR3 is TGTGCCAGCTCATCTCGGACTAGGTTTAGCACAGATACGCAGTATTTT.

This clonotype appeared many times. The CDR3 sequence: CATSTTRTLNTEAFF. CDR3 DNA sequence: TGTGCCACCAGCACCACACGAACCTTGAACACTGAAGCTTTCTTT. The chain has TRBV15 and TRBJ1-1; D is undetermined. Trimming shortened V by 4 bases and J by 0 bases, and 12 bases separated the two germline ends. In germline, CDR1 is LNHNV, CDR2 YYDKDF (reference sequence). The CDR3 spans 15 residues.

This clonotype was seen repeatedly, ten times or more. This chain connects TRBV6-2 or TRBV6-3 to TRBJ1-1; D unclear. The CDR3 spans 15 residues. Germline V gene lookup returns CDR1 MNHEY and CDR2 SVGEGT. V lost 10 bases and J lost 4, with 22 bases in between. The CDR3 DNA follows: TGTGCCACCTTAAATATAAGGGCGAGAGGCACTGAAGCTTTCTTT. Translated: CATLNIRARGTEAFF.

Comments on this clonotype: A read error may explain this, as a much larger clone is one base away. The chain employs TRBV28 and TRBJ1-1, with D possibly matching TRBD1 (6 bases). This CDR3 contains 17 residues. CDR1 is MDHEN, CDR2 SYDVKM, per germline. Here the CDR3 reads CACSFGSGWGAQTEAFF. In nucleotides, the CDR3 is TGTGCCTGCAGTTTCGGCTCCGGTTGGGGGGCGCAGACTGAAGCTTTCTTT.

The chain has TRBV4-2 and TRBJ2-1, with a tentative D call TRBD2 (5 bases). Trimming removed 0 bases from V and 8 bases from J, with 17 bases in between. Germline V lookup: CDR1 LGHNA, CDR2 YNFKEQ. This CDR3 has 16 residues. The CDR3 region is CASSQDPGKRSDEQFF. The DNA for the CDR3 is TGTGCCAGCAGCCAAGATCCCGGGAAAAGGAGCGATGAGCAGTTCTTC.

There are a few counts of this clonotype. The DNA of the CDR3 is TGTGCCAGCAGGGGACCCGAGCAGTACTTC. It specifies CASRGPEQYF. The chain carries TRBV28 and TRBJ2-7; D is possibly TRBD1 or TRBD2 (5 bases each). CDR1 and CDR2 (germline): MDHEN, SYDVKM. This CDR3 is 10 amino acids long. V lost 6 bases to trimming and J lost 6 bases, with 6 bases between them.

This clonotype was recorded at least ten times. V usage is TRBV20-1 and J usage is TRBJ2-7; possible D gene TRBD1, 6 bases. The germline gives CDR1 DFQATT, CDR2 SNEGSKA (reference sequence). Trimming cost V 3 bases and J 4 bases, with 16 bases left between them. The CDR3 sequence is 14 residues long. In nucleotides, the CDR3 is TGCAGTGCTAGGAGCCGTCACAGGGTTTACGAGCAGTACTTC. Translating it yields CSARSRHRVYEQYF.